Below, 2 T cell receptor beta chains from the same sample are listed, as sequenced in a study. One entry per CDR3 protein results from TCRdb running MiXCR on the reads. The listing records a handful of distinct CDR3 sequences. Sequencing was done on a sample of CD8+ T cells (not recorded whether cultured). The receptor source for this set is a male donor.

Concerning this clonotype: This may arise from a read error, as a much more abundant clone is one base away. This chain links TRBV7-6 with TRBJ1-4; D is unresolved. Between the trimmed V and J ends, which lost 0 bases and 0 bases, there was a span of 8 bases. This CDR3 spans 16 amino acids. Germline V CDR1 and CDR2: SGHVS, FNYEAQ. CDR3 bases: TGTGCCAGCAGCTTAGCCCCGGATACAACTAATGAAAAACTGTTTTTT. Amino acids: CASSLAPDTTNEKLFF.

Regarding this clonotype: Lacking the conserved final phenylalanine or tryptophan, this CDR3 likely reflects a read error. Because the CDR3's place on the DNA is in doubt, the DNA is left out and the CDR3 is given as listed by TCRdb. The chain links TRBV7-6 to TRBJ1-4; the DNA was not used to check the table's D call, TRBD1. Germline lookup yields CDR1 SGHVS and CDR2 FNYEAQ. The CDR3 length is 16 residues, termini included. This CDR3 reads CASSLAPGTANEKPFL.